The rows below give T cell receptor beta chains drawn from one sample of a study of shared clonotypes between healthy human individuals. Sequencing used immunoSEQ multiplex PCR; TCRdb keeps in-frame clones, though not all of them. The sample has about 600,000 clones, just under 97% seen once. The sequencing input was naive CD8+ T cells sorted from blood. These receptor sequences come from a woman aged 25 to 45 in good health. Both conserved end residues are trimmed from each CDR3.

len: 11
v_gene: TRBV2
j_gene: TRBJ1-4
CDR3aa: ASSQGAGEKLF

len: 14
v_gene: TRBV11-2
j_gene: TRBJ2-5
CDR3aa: ASSLVTGREGETQY

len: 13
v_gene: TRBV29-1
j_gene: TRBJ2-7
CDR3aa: SVVRGDRNSYEQY

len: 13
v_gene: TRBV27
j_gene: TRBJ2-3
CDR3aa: ASSLLDGLLITQY

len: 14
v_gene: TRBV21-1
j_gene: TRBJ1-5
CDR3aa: ASSKSPGYSNQPQH

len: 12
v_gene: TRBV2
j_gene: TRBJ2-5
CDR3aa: ASSERTIQETQY

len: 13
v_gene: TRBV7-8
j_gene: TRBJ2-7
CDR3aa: ASSLETSGAYEQY

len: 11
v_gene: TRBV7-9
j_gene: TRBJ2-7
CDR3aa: ASSPDASYEQY

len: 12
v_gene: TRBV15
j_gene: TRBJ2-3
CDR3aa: ATGLGPRGDTQY

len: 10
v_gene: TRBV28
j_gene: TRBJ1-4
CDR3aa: ASSLDRGKLF

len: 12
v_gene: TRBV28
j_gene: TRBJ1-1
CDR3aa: ASSFRGRGTEAF

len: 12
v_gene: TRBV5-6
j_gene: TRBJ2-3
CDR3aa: ASSADSSTDTQY

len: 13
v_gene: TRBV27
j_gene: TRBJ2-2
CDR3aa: ASSKGTSGTGELF

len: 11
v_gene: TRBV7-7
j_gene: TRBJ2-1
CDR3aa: ASSLGVGNEQF

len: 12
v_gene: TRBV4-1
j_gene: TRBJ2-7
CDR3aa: ASSQDSKAYEQY

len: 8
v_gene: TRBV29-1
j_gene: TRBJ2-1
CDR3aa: SVVSNEQF

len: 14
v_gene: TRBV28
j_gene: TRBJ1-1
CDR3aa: ASSFVILHGQEEAF

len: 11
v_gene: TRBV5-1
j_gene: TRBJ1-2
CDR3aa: ASSLAGNYGYT

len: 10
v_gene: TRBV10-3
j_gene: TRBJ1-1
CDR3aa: AISEGLLEAF

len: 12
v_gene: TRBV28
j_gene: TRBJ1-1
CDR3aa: ASSLRTVNTEAF

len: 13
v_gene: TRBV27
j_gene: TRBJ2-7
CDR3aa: ASRHSRGAPYEQY

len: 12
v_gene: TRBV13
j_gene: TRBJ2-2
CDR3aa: AAREGAGTGELF

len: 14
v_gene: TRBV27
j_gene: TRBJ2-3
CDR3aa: ASSLSASGRGDTQY

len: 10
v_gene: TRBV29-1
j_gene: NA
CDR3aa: SVGGVGYEQY

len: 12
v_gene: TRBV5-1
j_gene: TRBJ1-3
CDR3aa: ASSAAGYGNTIY

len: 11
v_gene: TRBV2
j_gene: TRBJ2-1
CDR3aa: ASREKGHNEQF

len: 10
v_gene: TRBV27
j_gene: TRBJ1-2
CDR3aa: ASRSPDTYYT

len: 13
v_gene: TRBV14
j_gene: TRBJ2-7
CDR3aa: ASSQDPMRGYEQY

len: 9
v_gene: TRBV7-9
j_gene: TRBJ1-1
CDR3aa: ASRQPTEAF

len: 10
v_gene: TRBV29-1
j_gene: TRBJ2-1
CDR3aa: SVGLAVNEQF

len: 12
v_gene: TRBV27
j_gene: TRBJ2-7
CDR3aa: ASSPGQVSYEQY

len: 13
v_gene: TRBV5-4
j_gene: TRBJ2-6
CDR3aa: ASSFWGGGANVLT

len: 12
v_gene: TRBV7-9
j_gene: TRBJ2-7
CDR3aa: ASSETGGSYEQY

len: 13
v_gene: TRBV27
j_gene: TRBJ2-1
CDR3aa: ASSPGTSGNNEQF

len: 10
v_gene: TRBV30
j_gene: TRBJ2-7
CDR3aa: ARGTDSYEQY

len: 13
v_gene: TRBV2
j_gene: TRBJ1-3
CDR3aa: ASSLGRSSGNTIY

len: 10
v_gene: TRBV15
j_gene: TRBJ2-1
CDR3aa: ATSRDRHEQF

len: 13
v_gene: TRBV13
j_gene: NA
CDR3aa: ASSPTRDANYEQY

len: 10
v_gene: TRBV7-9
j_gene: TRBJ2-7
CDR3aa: ASAGIPYEQY

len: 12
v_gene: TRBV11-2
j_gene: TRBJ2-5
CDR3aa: ASSIAGVIETQY

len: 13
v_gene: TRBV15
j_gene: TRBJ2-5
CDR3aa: ATRPGLLPKETQY

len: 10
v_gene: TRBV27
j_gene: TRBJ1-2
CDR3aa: ASSLGSYGYT

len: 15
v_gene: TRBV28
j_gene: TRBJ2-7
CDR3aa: ASSLILDSRVSYEQY

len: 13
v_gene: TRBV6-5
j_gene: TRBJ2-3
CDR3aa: ASRPTGGTPDTQY

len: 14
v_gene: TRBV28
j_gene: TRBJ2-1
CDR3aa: VYPKHTSGGYNEQF

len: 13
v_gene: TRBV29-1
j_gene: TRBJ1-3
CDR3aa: SVQGGRVPGNTIY